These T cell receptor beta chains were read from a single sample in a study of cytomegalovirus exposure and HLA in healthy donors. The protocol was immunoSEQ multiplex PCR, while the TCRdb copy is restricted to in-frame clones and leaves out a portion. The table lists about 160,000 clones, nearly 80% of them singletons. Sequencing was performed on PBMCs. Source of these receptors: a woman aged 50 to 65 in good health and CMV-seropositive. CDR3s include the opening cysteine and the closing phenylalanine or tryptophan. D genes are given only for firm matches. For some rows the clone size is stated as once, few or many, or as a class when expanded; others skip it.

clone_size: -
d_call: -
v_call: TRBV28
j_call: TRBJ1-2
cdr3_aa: CASSPSGQIYGYTF
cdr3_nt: TGTGCCAGCAGTCCCTCGGGACAAATCTATGGCTACACCTTC

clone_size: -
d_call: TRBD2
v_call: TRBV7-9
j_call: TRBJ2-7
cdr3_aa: CASSTSGIIGHEQYF
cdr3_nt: TGTGCCAGCAGTACTAGCGGGATTATCGGCCACGAGCAGTACTTC

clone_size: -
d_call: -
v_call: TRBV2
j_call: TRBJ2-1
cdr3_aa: CASSSTGYNEQFF
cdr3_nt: TGTGCCAGCAGCAGTACGGGTTACAATGAGCAGTTCTTC

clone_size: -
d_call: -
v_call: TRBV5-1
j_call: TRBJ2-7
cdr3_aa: CASSLMVEGEQYF
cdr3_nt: TGCGCCAGCAGCCTGATGGTCGAGGGCGAGCAGTACTTC

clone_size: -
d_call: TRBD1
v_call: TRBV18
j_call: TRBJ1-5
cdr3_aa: CASSRDRADQPQHF
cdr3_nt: TGTGCCAGCTCACGGGACAGGGCGGATCAGCCCCAGCATTTT

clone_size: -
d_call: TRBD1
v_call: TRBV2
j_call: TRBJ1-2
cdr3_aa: CASSEVEGASGYTF
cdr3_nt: TGTGCCAGCAGTGAAGTGGAGGGGGCAAGCGGCTACACCTTC

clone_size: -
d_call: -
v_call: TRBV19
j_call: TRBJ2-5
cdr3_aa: CASSNGKGDQETQYF
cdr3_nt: TGTGCCAGTAGTAACGGAAAGGGAGACCAAGAGACCCAGTACTTC

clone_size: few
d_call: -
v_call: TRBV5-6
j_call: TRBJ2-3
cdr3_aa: CASCLGAHTDTQYF
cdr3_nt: TGTGCCAGCTGCTTGGGGGCCCACACAGATACGCAGTATTTT

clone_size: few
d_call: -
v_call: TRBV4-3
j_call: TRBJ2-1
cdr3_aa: CASSRGLRGYNEQFF
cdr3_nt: TGCGCCAGCAGCCGAGGGTTACGGGGTTACAATGAGCAGTTCTTC

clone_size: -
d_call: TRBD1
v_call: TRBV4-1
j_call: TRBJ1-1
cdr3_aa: CASSRQGGNAFF
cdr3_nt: TGCGCCAGCAGCCGACAGGGGGGGAATGCTTTCTTT

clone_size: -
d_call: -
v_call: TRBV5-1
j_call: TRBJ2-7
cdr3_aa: CASSLGGTPTFYEQYF
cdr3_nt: TGCGCCAGCAGCTTGGGTGGGACACCGACCTTCTACGAGCAGTACTTC

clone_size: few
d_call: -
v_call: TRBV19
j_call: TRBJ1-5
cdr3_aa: CASSIRDNNQPQHF
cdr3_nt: TGTGCCAGTAGCATCCGGGACAACAATCAGCCCCAGCATTTT

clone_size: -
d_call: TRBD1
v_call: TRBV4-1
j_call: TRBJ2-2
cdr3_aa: CASSLDRGATGELFF
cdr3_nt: TGCGCCAGCAGCTTGGACAGGGGCGCCACCGGGGAGCTGTTTTTT

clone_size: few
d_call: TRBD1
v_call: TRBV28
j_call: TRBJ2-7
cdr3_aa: CASRASDRGVDEQYF
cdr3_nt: TGTGCCAGCAGGGCGTCGGACAGGGGGGTGGACGAGCAGTACTTC

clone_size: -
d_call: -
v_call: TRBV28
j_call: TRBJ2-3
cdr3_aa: CASSLATDTQYF
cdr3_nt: TGTGCCAGCAGTCTGGCCACAGATACGCAGTATTTT

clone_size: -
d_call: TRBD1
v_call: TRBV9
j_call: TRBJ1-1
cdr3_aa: CASSVGGQGGTEAFF
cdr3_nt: TGTGCCAGCAGCGTAGGTGGACAGGGGGGCACTGAAGCTTTCTTT

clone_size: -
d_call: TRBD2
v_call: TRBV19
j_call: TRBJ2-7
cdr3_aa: CATSTGVYGRAIYEQYF
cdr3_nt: TGTGCCACGAGCACGGGGGTTTACGGGAGGGCCATATACGAGCAGTACTTC